These T cell receptor beta chains were read from a single sample in a study of cytomegalovirus exposure and HLA in healthy donors. Assay used: immunoSEQ multiplex PCR; TCRdb lists only in-frame clones, some missing. The sample lists 150,000 to 200,000 clones, 65% to 70% seen once, with 3.5% to 5.5% in the top ten. The sequenced sample consisted of PBMCs. Receptor source: a woman aged 18-29 years in good health and CMV-seropositive. CDR3s include the opening cysteine and the closing phenylalanine or tryptophan. Fields, in order: D gene, clone size, V gene, J gene, CDR3 DNA, CDR3 protein. D genes are given only for firm matches. Only some rows state a clone size, as once, few, many or a class for expanded clones.

>NA|NA|TRBV28|TRBJ2-5
TGTGCCAGCAGTTTACAGGTCAAGGGAGGGACCCAGTACTTC
CASSLQVKGGTQYF
>NA|few|TRBV7-6|TRBJ1-2
TGTGCCAGCAGCTTAGGAGGGCCTGGGAACTATGGCTACACCTTC
CASSLGGPGNYGYTF
>TRBD2|NA|TRBV9|TRBJ2-1
TGTGCCAGCAGCGTAGAACTAGCGGGCTCAAATGAGCAGTTCTTC
CASSVELAGSNEQFF
>NA|once|TRBV28|TRBJ2-2
TGTGCCAGCAGAGAAACAGTTCTCGGGGAGCTGTTTTTT
CASRETVLGELFF
>TRBD1|few|TRBV7-8|TRBJ1-2
TGTGCCAGCAGCTTAACAGGGACAGGTATCTTGGCCGCGGATGGCTACACCTTC
CASSLTGTGILAADGYTF
>NA|NA|TRBV5-4|TRBJ1-4
TGTGCCAGCAGCCGGGAAGGGACACTCGGGAATGAAAAACTGTTTTTT
CASSREGTLGNEKLFF
>TRBD2|NA|TRBV30|TRBJ2-3
TGTGCCTGGAGTGTGGGGGGGGTAGATACGCAGTATTTT
CAWSVGGVDTQYF
>NA|NA|TRBV6-5|TRBJ1-1
TGTGCCAGCAGTTACTCGAGGGGGATAGGGGCTGAAGCTTTCTTT
CASSYSRGIGAEAFF
>NA|NA|TRBV5-6|TRBJ2-2
TGTGCCAGCAGCGCCAGGGAAAAGGCCCGGGAGCTGTTTTTT
CASSAREKARELFF
>NA|once|TRBV29-1|TRBJ2-7
TGCAGCGTTGGACAGTCCTACTACGAGCAGTACTTC
CSVGQSYYEQYF
>NA|NA|TRBV5-4|TRBJ1-1
TGTGCCAGCAGCTTGAAAACAGGGAACACTGAAGCTTTCTTT
CASSLKTGNTEAFF
>NA|few|TRBV4-3|TRBJ1-4
TGCGCCAGCAGCCAAGTAACAGGCGCCTTCAATGAAAAACTGTTTTTT
CASSQVTGAFNEKLFF
>NA|NA|TRBV6-5|TRBJ1-1
TGTGCCAGCAGTTCCCTACAGAGGAACACTGAAGCTTTCTTT
CASSSLQRNTEAFF
>NA|NA|TRBV6-5|TRBJ2-5
TGTGCCAGCAGTTACTCCCTCGGTTCCGGGGAGACCCAGTACTTC
CASSYSLGSGETQYF
>NA|NA|TRBV19|TRBJ2-1
TGTGCCAGTAGTATTATCGGGGCCACAGGGTCCAATGAGCAGTTCTTC
CASSIIGATGSNEQFF
>TRBD1|NA|TRBV7-9|TRBJ2-3
TGTGCCAGCAGCTCGGGACAGGGTCGTACAGATACGCAGTATTTT
CASSSGQGRTDTQYF
>TRBD2|NA|TRBV28|TRBJ2-7
TGTGCCACCACTAGCGGCTACGAGCAGTACTTC
CATTSGYEQYF
>TRBD2|NA|TRBV7-3|TRBJ2-2
TGTGCCAGCAGCTTACTTCCTAGCGGGGAGACGAGCTCCGGGGAGCTGTTTTTT
CASSLLPSGETSSGELFF